This T cell receptor (beta chain) was found in a study of T cell responses to AZD1222 COVID-19 vaccine. Regarding this clone: The target antigen is unknown.

Repertoires were generated with immunoSEQ multiplex PCR, while TCRdb's copy carries only in-frame clones and drops some. The table has under 250,000 clones, approximately 94% seen once. Whole-study findings and limits: Clonal diversity was possibly underestimated, and the donors were mostly white British, with more females.

The clonotype originates from an adult in good health. The material was peripheral blood, obtained on day 0 of MenACWY control vaccination.

CDR3 residues: CASRQAVSGNTIYF. CDR3 nucleotides: TGCGCCAGCCGTCAGGCGGTCTCTGGAAACACCATATATTTT. The rearrangement links TRBV5-1 to TRBJ1-3; D unresolved. CDR1 is SGHRS, CDR2 YFSETQ, per germline. The CDR3 runs 14 residues. The V end lost 7 bases, the J end lost 0 bases, and 11 bases lay between the germline ends.